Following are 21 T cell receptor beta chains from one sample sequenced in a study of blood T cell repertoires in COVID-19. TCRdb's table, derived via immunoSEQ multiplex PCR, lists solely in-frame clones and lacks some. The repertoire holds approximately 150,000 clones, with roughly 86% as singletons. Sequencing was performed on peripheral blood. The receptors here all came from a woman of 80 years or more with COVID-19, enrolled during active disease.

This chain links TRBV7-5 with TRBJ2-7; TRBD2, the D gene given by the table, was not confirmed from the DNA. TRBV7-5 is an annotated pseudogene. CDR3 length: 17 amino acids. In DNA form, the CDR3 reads TGTGTCAGAAGCTTAGATCGGGCTAGCGCACCCTGTGGGGAGCAGTACTTC. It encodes CVRSLDRASAPCGEQYF.

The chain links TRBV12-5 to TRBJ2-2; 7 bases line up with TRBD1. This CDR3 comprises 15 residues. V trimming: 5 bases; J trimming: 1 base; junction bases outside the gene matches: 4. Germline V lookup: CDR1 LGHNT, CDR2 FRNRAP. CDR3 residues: CASGLRTGNTGELFF. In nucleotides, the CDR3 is TGTGCTAGTGGTCTCCGGACAGGGAACACCGGGGAGCTGTTTTTT.

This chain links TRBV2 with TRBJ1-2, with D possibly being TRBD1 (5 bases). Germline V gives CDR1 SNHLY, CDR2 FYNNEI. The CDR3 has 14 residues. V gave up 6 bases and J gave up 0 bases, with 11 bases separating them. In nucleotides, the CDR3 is TGTGCCAGCAGCCAGGGTCTAGCTAACTATGGCTACACCTTC. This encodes CASSQGLANYGYTF.

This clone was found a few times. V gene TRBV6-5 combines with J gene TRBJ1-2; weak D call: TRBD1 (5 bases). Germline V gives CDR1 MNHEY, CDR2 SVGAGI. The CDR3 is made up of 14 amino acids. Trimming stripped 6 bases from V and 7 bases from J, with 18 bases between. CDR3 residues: CASRRQSRLSGYTF. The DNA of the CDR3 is TGTGCCAGCAGGCGACAGAGCCGCCTAAGTGGCTACACCTTC.

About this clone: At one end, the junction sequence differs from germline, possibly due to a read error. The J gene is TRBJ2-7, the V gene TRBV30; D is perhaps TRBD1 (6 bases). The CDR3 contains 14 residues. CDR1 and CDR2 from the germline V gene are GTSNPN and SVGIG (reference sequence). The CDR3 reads CAWSVSQSLQGRHF. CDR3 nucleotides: TGTGCCTGGAGTGTATCACAATCGTTGCAGGGGCGGCACTTC.

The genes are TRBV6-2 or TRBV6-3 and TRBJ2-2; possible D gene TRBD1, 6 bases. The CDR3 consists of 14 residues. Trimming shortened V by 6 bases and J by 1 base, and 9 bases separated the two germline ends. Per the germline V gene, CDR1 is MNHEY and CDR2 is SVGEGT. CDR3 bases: TGTGCCAGCAGCCGGGGACAGAACACCGGGGAGCTGTTTTTT. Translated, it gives CASSRGQNTGELFF.

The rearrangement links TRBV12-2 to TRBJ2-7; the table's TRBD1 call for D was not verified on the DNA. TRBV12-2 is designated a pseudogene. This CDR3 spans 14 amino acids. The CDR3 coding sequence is TGTGCAAGTCGCTTAGAGGACAGGGTCTCCGAGCAGTACTTC. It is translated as CASRLEDRVSEQYF.

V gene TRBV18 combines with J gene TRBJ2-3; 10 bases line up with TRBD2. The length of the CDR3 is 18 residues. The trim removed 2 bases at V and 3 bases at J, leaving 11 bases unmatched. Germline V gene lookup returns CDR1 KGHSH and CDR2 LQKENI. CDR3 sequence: CASSPRTSGGVGTDTQYF. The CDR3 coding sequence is TGTGCCAGCTCACCAAGGACTAGCGGAGGCGTGGGAACAGATACGCAGTATTTT.

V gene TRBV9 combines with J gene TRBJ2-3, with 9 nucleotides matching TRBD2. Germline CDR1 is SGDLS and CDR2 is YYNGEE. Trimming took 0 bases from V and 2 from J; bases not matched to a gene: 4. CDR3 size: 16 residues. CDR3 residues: CASSVESGGFTDTQYF. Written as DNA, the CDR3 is TGTGCCAGCAGCGTAGAGAGCGGGGGGTTCACAGATACGCAGTATTTT.

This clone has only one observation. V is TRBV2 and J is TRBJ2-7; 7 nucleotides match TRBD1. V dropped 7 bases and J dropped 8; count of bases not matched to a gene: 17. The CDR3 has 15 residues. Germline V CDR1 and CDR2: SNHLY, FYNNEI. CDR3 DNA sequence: TGTGCCAGCACAAAAATCCCGGGACAGCTAAGCCAGCAGTACTTC. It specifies CASTKIPGQLSQQYF.

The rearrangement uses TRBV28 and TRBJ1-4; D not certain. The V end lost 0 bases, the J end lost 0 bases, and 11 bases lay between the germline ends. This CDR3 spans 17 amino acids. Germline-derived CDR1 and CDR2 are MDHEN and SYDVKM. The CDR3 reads CASSLWGDTSTNEKLFF. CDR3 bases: TGTGCCAGCAGTTTATGGGGCGACACTTCAACTAATGAAAAACTGTTTTTT.

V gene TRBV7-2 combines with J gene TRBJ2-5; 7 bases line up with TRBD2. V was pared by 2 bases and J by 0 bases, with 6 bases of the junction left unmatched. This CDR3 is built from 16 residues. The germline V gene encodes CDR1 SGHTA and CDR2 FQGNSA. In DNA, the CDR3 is TGTGCCAGCAGCTTATCAGCGGGGTGGTACCAAGAGACCCAGTACTTC. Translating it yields CASSLSAGWYQETQYF.

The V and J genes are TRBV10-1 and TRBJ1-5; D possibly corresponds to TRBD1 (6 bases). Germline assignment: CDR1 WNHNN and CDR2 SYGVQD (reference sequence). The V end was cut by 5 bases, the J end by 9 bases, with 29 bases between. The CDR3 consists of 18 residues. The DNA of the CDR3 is TGCGCCAGCAGTTATCACTCGGGGGGGCCCCCAACAATTTTGCCCCAGCATTTT. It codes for CASSYHSGGPPTILPQHF.

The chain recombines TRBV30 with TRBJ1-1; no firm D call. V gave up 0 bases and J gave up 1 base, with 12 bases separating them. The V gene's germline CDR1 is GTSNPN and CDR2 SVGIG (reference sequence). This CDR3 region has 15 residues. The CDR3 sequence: CAWSVMGWSNTEAFF. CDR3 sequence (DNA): TGTGCCTGGAGTGTAATGGGCTGGTCGAACACTGAAGCTTTCTTT. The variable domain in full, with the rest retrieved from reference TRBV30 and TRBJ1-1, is SQTIHQWPATLVQPVGSPLSLECTVEGTSNPNLYWYRQAAGRGLQLLFYSVGIGQISSEVPQNLSASRPQDRQFILSSKKLLLSDSGFYLCAWSVMGWSNTEAFFGQGTRLTVV.

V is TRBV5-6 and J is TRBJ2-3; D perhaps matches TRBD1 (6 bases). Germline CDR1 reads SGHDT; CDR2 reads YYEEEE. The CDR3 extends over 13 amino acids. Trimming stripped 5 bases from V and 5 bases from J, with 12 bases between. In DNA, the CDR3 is TGTGCCAGCAGGAGGGGGAGCGTAGATACGCAGTATTTT. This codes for CASRRGSVDTQYF.

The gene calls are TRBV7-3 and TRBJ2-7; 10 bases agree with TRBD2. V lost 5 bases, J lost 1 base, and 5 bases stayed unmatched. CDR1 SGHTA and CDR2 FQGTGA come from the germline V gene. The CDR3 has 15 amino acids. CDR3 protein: CASSPGLADSYEQYF. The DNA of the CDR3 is TGTGCCAGCAGCCCAGGACTAGCGGATTCCTACGAGCAGTACTTC.

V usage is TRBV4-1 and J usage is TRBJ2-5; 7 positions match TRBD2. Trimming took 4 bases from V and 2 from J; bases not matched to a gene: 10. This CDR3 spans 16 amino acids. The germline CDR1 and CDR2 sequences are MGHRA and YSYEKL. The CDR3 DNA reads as TGCGCCAGCAGCCTAGGGGTAGCGGGCTTTCAAGAGACCCAGTACTTC. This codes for CASSLGVAGFQETQYF.

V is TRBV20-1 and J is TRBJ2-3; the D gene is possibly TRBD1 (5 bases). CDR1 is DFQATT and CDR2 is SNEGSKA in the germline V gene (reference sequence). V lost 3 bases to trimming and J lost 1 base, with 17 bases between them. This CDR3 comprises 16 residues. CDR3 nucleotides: TGCAGTGCTAGTGGAACAAGGGGAATTGGCACAGATACGCAGTATTTT. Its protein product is CSASGTRGIGTDTQYF.

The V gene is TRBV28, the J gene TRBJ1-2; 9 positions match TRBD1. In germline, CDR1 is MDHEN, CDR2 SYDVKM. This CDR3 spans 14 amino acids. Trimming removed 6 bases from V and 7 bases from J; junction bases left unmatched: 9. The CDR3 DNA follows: TGTGCCAGCAGCACAGGGACAGGGCTGGGTGGCTACACCTTC. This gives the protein CASSTGTGLGGYTF.

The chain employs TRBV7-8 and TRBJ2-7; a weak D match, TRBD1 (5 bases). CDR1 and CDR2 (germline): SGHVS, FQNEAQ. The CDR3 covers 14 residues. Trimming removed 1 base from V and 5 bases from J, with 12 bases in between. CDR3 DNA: TGTGCCAGCAGCTTAGTCGTTAAGGGGAACGAGCAGTACTTC. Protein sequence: CASSLVVKGNEQYF.

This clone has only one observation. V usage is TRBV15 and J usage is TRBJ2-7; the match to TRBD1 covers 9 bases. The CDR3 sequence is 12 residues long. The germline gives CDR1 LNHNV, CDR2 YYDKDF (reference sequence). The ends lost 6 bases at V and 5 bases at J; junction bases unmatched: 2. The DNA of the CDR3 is TGTGCCACCAGACAGGGGGCCCACGAGCAGTACTTC. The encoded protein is CATRQGAHEQYF. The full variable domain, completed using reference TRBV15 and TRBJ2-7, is DAMVIQNPRYQVTQFGKPVTLSCSQTLNHNVMYWYQQKSSQAPKLLFHYYDKDFNNEADTPDNFQSRRPNTSFCFLDIRSPGLGDTAMYLCATRQGAHEQYFGPGTRLTVT.